This entry describes one TCR beta chain. Its antigen remains unidentified. No quality values exist for individual bases; no much larger clone is one base distant. Every donor in the study was a healthy Caucasian. Three pairs of female monozygotic twins, all aged roughly 18 to 29 years, were included in the twin cohort. CD4+ and CD8+ T cell populations were isolated with positive isolation kits from Invitrogen. The data are from a study of identical twins (dated by TCRdb to 2016 to 2017). Some background on the complete study: To test whether fetal clonotypes persist, this study deep-sequenced TCR alpha and beta repertoires from monozygotic twins, from unrelated adults of various ages, and from cord blood. Replicate twin experiments were performed at different times using different library preparation protocols to rule out contamination. What the research found in general, with its limitations: In beta out-of-frame sequences, excess twin sharing was weaker, because having fewer shared sequences lowered the signal-to-noise ratio. Because the same donors could not be followed over many years, the conclusions depended on cross-sectional statistical analysis. Out-of-frame TCR alpha sequences shared between twins showed an excess of low generation-probability sequences compared with coincidental sharing between unrelated individuals. Invariant T cells such as MAIT and iNKT could partly confound zero-insertion analyses, though diverse VJ usage argued against this for most clonotypes. Abundant cord blood beta clonotypes had fewer insertions, young adult naive repertoires showed a similar but weaker trend, and memory repertoires showed no such trend. Out-of-frame TCR alpha sharing in monozygotic twins was systematically underestimated by recombination models, whereas sharing between unrelated individuals was in agreement with the recombination models.

From the cysteine through the phenylalanine, the CDR3 covers 13 amino acids. Only the CDR3 part of the read is kept: 39 bases, read in frame from the first base. Here V drops 10 bases and J drops 4 bases, and the junction holds 9 bases not matched to any gene. The germline V gene (reference sequence) supplies CDR1 WNHNN and CDR2 SYGVQD. Libraries were constructed by 5' RACE. TCRdb lists the instrument as Illumina HiSeq 2000. Template switching added a universal primer binding site, and the final cDNA carried a unique molecular identifier that allowed TCR cDNA molecules to be counted accurately. Specific primers in the conserved constant-segment region were used to synthesize first-strand cDNA for the TCR alpha and beta chains. To control for contamination, each cDNA library was double barcoded with a SMART-Mk sample barcode plus Illumina barcodes. Two successive PCR steps introduced TruSeq adapter sequences along with Illumina sample barcodes. The TCR alpha and beta cDNA libraries were sequenced on the Illumina HiSeq platform using custom primers. The source study handled its data this way. MiGEC processed the raw reads to extract unique molecular identifiers, while MiXCR was used to determine the CDR3 positions. Recombination models were inferred per individual with the repgenHMM and IGoR tools using an EM algorithm. The analysis of shared clonotypes was done with the tcR package in R, with sharing normalized by the product of cloneset sizes. To study raw recombination free of thymic and clonal selection effects, out-of-frame nonproductive sequences were analyzed. Clones were called with MiXCR by TCRdb after fastp trimmed the public reads at Q25, and only in-frame beta chains were retained. For every CDR3 protein sequence, its rows merge into one entry that carries the most common genes and DNA. The V and J calls and clone size are TCRdb's, not the authors'. In this sample the table shows 450,000 or so distinct CDR3 sequences, 13% to 15% of which occur a single time. The biggest ten clones account for 0.52% of the sample.

The same sample was also used in a study of yellow fever vaccine responses in identical twins. Looking at the second paper: According to the authors, in identical twins the way T cells responded to vaccination appeared partly convergent and partly personalized. Focusing on identical twins, the study followed the T cell clones that responded to the vaccine, and did so with precision.

Specimen: CD4+ T cells sorted from blood. The origin of this receptor is a woman under 30 in good health. The chain is made from TRBV10-1 and TRBJ2-7; 8 middle bases align to TRBD2. The DNA reads TGCGCCACTCGAGCGGGAGTTGGGTACGAGCAGTACTTC. Its coded protein is CATRAGVGYEQYF.